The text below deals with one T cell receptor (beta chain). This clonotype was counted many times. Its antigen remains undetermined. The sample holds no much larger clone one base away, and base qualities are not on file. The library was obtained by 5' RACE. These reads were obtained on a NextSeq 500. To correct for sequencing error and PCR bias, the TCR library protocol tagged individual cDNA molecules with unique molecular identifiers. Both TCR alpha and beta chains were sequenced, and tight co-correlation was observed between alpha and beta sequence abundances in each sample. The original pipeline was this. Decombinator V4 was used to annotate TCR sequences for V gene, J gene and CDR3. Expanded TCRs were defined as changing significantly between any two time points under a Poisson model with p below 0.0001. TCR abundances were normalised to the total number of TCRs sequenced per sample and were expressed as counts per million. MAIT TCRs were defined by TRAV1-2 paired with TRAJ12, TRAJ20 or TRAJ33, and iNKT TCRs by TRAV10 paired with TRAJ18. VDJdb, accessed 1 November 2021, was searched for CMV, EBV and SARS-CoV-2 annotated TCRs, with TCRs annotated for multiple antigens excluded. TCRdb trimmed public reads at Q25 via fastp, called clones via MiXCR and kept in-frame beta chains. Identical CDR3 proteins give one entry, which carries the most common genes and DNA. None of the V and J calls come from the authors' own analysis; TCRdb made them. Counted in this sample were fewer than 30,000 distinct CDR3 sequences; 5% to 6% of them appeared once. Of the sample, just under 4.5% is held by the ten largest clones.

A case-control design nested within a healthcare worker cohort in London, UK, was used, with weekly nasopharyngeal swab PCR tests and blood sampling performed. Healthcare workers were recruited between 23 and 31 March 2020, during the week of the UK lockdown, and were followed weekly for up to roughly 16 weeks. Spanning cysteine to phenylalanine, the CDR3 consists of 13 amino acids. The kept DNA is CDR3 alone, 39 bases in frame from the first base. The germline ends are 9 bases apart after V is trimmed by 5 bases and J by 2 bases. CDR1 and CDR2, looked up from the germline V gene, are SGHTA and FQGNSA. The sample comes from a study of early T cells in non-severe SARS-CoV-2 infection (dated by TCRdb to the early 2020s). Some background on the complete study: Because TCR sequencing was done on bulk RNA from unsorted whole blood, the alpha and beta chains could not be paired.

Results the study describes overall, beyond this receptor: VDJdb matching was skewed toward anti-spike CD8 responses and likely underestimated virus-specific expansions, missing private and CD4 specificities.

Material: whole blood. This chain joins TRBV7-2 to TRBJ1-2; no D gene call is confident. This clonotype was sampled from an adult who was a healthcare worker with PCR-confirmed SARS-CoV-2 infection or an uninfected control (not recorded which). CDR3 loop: CASSTDINYGYTF. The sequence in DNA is TGTGCCAGCAGCACCGACATAAACTATGGCTACACCTTC.